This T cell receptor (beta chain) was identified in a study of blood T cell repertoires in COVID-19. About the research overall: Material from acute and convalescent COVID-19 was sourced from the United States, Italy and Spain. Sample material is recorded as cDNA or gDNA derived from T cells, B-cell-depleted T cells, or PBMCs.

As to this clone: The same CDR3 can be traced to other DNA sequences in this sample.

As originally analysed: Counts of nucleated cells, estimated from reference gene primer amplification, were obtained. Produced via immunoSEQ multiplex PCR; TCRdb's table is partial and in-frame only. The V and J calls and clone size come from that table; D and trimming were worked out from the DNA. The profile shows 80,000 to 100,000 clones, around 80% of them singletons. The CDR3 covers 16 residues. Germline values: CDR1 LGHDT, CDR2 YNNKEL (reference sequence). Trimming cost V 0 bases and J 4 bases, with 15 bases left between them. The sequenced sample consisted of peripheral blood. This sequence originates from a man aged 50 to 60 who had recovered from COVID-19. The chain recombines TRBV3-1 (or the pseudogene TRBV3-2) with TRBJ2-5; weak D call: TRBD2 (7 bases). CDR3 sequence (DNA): TGTGCCAGCAGCCAAGATCTGGGGGGGGGCGGAGAGACCCAGTACTTC. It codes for CASSQDLGGGGETQYF.